These 12 T cell receptor beta chains originate from one sample sequenced in a study of Ad26.COV2.S vaccination and SARS-CoV-2 variants. Treatment noted: over 15 received Ad26.COV2.S at low or high dose, single or two shots; several received placebo; per-sample allocation not given. It was on day 63 after the first vaccine or placebo injection that samples were taken. Measured with immunoSEQ multiplex PCR; TCRdb has only the in-frame clones, and not every one. The top ten hold under 3% of the sample, which has under 300,000 clones, around 85% seen once. The material sequenced was peripheral blood, taken in a trial of Ad26.COV2.S vaccine versus placebo. These receptors were obtained from a person aged 18-60 years who received the Ad26.COV2.S COVID-19 vaccine or a placebo.

The chain combines TRBV6-2 or TRBV6-3 with TRBJ2-7; D is unclear. Trimming cost V 5 bases and J 12 bases, with 20 bases left between them. This CDR3 is 13 amino acids long. The germline gives CDR1 MNHEY, CDR2 SVGEGT. The CDR3 bases are TGTGCCAGCAGTCACGAGTCTCTCCCTACACCGTACGTC. Translating it yields CASSHESLPTPYV.

The chain employs TRBV19 and TRBJ2-1; no firm D call. V dropped 5 bases and J dropped 5 bases, with 13 bases sitting between them. The CDR3 loop spans 14 amino acids. CDR1 is LNHDA and CDR2 is SQIVND in the germline V gene (reference sequence). The CDR3 nucleotides are TGTGCCAGTAGTGTCAGACCCCGGAACAATGAGCAGTTCTTC. Translated, it gives CASSVRPRNNEQFF. Together with reference TRBV19 and TRBJ2-1, the CDR3 gives the full variable domain: DGGITQSPKYLFRKEGQNVTLSCEQNLNHDAMYWYRQDPGQGLRLIYYSQIVNDFQKGDIAEGYSVSREKKESFPLTVTSAQKNPTAFYLCASSVRPRNNEQFFGPGTRLTVL.

This clone occurred a few times. The CDR3 is CASSQDIVPGQPGRLDTGELFF. The CDR3 DNA follows: TGTGCCAGCAGCCAAGATATAGTTCCGGGACAGCCGGGACGACTGGACACCGGGGAGCTGTTTTTT. The rearrangement uses TRBV3-1 (or the pseudogene TRBV3-2) and TRBJ2-2, with 7 positions matching TRBD1. The germline gives CDR1 LGHDT, CDR2 YNNKEL (reference sequence). The CDR3 is 22 amino acids. Losses at the gene ends were 0 bases for V and 3 bases for J; bases not matched to a gene: 22.

J is TRBJ1-6 and V is TRBV5-6; D gene unclear. CDR3 length equals 15 residues. Trimming took off 0 bases at V and 5 bases at J, with 9 bases between the two ends. Per the germline V gene, CDR1 is SGHDT and CDR2 is YYEEEE. In DNA, the CDR3 is TGTGCCAGCAGCTTGGAGGCAGGAAATAATTCACCCCTCCACTTT. Protein: CASSLEAGNNSPLHF.

This rearrangement joins TRBV19 to TRBJ2-7; D is unresolved. The germline CDR1 and CDR2 sequences are LNHDA and SQIVND (reference sequence). The CDR3 runs 15 residues. The V gene lost 6 bases and the J gene lost 4 bases, with 19 bases spanning the gap. CDR3 DNA: TGTGCCAGTAGGAAAGGCCACGATCCCGGTTACGAGCAGTACTTC. This codes for CASRKGHDPGYEQYF.

The V call is TRBV7-4, the J call TRBJ2-7, with D uncertain. Germline loops: CDR1 SGHVT, CDR2 SQSDAQ. Trimming cost V 5 bases and J 4 bases, with 15 bases left between them. This CDR3 comprises 14 residues. The CDR3 spells CASSVRLWHYEQYV. The CDR3 DNA follows: TGTGCCAGCAGCGTCAGATTGTGGCATTACGAGCAGTACGTC.

CDR3 in amino acids: CASSQEELYGTSGTAYNEQFF. CDR3 DNA: TGCGCCAGCAGCCAAGAAGAACTTTACGGGACTAGCGGGACAGCGTACAATGAGCAGTTCTTC. The chain links TRBV4-3 to TRBJ2-1, with 13 bases matching TRBD2. The V gene's germline CDR1 is LGHNA and CDR2 YSLEER. V dropped 0 bases and J dropped 4; count of bases not matched to a gene: 15. The CDR3 is 21 amino acids.

The chain combines TRBV14 with TRBJ2-5, with D possibly TRBD1 on 5 matching bases. The CDR3 is 15 amino acids. Per germline, CDR1 SGHDN and CDR2 FVKESK. V was cut by 6 bases and J by 3 bases, with 17 bases left in between. The CDR3 region is CASRPTGETKETQYF. CDR3 coding DNA: TGTGCCAGCAGACCTACAGGCGAGACAAAAGAGACCCAGTACTTC. Based on the CDR3 plus reference TRBV14 and TRBJ2-5, the full variable domain is EAGVTQFPSHSVIEKGQTVTLRCDPISGHDNLYWYRRVMGKEIKFLLHFVKESKQDESGMPNNRFLAERTGGTYSTLKVQPAELEDSGVYFCASRPTGETKETQYFGPGTRLLVL.

Here the CDR3 reads CASSSYRVTDTQYF. DNA for the CDR3: TGTGCCAGCAGCTCATACAGAGTCACAGATACGCAGTATTTT. This rearrangement joins TRBV7-2 to TRBJ2-3; D gene uncertain. CDR1 and CDR2 (germline): SGHTA, FQGNSA. This CDR3 comprises 14 residues. The ends were cut back, 4 bases at V and 2 bases at J, with 10 bases in the middle.

The chain combines TRBV10-3 with TRBJ1-5, with 7 bases that match TRBD1. V gave up 11 bases and J gave up 4 bases; unmatched junction bases: 8. The CDR3 is 13 amino acids. Germline lookup yields CDR1 ENHRY and CDR2 SYGVKD. The CDR3 is CAVRDRENQPQHF. The DNA of the CDR3 is TGTGCCGTGCGAGACAGGGAAAATCAGCCCCAGCATTTT.

The rearrangement uses TRBV5-1 and TRBJ1-2; no definite D call. The germline gives CDR1 SGHRS, CDR2 YFSETQ. V lost 4 bases to trimming and J lost 5 bases, with 18 bases between them. The CDR3 has 15 residues. The CDR3 coding sequence is TGCGCCAGCAGCAAGGAAATCGGACGAGAGTATGGCTACACCTTC. It encodes CASSKEIGREYGYTF.

The chain is built from TRBV5-1 and TRBJ2-5, with 10 bases lining up with TRBD2. Per the germline V gene, CDR1 is SGHRS and CDR2 is YFSETQ. There are 16 residues in the CDR3. V was clipped by 1 base and J by 5 bases; unmatched bases: 8. CDR3 bases: TGCGCCAGCAGCTTGCCTAGCGGGGGCCCCGAGGAGACCCAGTACTTC. This codes for CASSLPSGGPEETQYF. Variable domain in full (rest from reference TRBV5-1 and TRBJ2-5): KAGVTQTPRYLIKTRGQQVTLSCSPISGHRSVSWYQQTPGQGLQFLFEYFSETQRNKGNFPGRFSGRQFSNSRSEMNVSTLELGDSALYLCASSLPSGGPEETQYFGPGTRLLVL.